Listed here are 5 T cell receptor beta chains from one sample, sequenced in a study of vaccination effects on CD4 cells after COVID-19. Expansion with viral peptide pools was applied to antigen-specific CD4+ T cells by the ViraFEST assay prior to sequencing. Subsequent to a culture period of around eleven days, CD4+ T cells were isolated. The participants, recipients of two vaccine doses, got either BNT162b2 or mRNA-1273. Their cognate antigens are unknown. The assay was immunoSEQ multiplex PCR, and TCRdb's table has in-frame clones only and misses some. This repertoire shows tens of thousands of clones, roughly 76% found once; its top ten account for 7% to 10%. Source: CD4+ T cells from PBMCs cultured with HCoV-229E spike peptides, taken after COVID-19 vaccination. These receptor sequences come from a human donor who received a COVID-19 vaccine.

The rearrangement uses TRBV5-1 and TRBJ1-1; 7 positions agree with TRBD1. With V trimmed by 2 bases and J by 1 base, 2 bases remained unmatched. Germline V gives CDR1 SGHRS, CDR2 YFSETQ. The CDR3 covers 14 residues. The CDR3: CASSFQGENTEAFF. The CDR3 nucleotides read TGCGCCAGCAGCTTTCAGGGGGAGAACACTGAAGCTTTCTTT. The full variable domain, rest sourced from reference TRBV5-1 and TRBJ1-1, is KAGVTQTPRYLIKTRGQQVTLSCSPISGHRSVSWYQQTPGQGLQFLFEYFSETQRNKGNFPGRFSGRQFSNSRSEMNVSTLELGDSALYLCASSFQGENTEAFFGQGTRLTVV.

This clone has a single count. The J gene is TRBJ1-6, the V gene TRBV19, with D uncertain. CDR1 LNHDA and CDR2 SQIVND come from the germline V gene (reference sequence). Between the trimmed V and J ends, which lost 4 bases and 0 bases, there was a span of 10 bases. CDR3 size: 16 residues. CDR3 loop: CASSKQGSSYNSPLHF. The CDR3 coding sequence is TGTGCCAGTAGTAAACAAGGAAGCTCCTATAATTCACCCCTCCACTTT.

This chain uses TRBV7-7 with TRBJ2-1; TRBD2 aligns across 9 bases. J lost 6 bases, V lost 4 bases, and 7 bases had no gene match. The CDR3 runs to 15 residues. Germline V CDR1 and CDR2: SSHAT, FNYEAQ (reference sequence). The DNA of the CDR3 is TGTGCCAGCAGCTCCGGAACTAGCGGGTTCAATGAGCAGTTCTTC. Translation gives CASSSGTSGFNEQFF. The variable domain in full, with the rest retrieved from reference TRBV7-7 and TRBJ2-1, is GAGVSQSPRYKVTKRGQDVTLRCDPISSHATLYWYQQALGQGPEFLTYFNYEAQPDKSGLPSDRFSAERPEGSISTLTIQRTEQRDSAMYRCASSSGTSGFNEQFFGPGTRLTVL.

This chain links TRBV3-1 (or the pseudogene TRBV3-2) with TRBJ1-3; D call uncertain. V was pared by 11 bases and J by 2 bases, with 13 bases between. This CDR3 comprises 13 residues. The V gene's germline CDR1 is LGHDT and CDR2 YNNKEL (reference sequence). In nucleotides, the CDR3 is TGTGCCTCATTTAATGGGGCTGGAAACACCATATATTTT. Translating it yields CASFNGAGNTIYF.

The chain recombines TRBV24-1 with TRBJ2-1, with 10 bases that match TRBD1. Germline V gene sequence: CDR1 KGHDR, CDR2 SFDVKD. CDR3 length: 15 residues. V lost 4 bases to trimming and J lost 7 bases; unmatched junction nucleotides: 6. The CDR3 is CATSDRGTGDNEQFF. Written as DNA, the CDR3 is TGTGCCACCAGTGACCGGGGGACAGGGGATAATGAGCAGTTCTTC.